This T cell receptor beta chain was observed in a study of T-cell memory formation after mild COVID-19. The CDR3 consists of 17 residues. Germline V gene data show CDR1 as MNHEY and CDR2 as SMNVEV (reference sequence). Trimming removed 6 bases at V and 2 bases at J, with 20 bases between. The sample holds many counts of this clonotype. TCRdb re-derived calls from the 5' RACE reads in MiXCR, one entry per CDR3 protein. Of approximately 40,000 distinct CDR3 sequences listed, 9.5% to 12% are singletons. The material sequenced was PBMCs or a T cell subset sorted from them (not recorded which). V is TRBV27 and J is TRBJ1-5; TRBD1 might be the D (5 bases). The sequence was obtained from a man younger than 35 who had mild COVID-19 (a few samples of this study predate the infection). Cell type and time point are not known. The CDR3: CASSPRWGGDGNQPQHF. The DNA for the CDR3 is TGTGCCAGCAGCCCCCGCTGGGGCGGGGACGGCAATCAGCCCCAGCATTTT.